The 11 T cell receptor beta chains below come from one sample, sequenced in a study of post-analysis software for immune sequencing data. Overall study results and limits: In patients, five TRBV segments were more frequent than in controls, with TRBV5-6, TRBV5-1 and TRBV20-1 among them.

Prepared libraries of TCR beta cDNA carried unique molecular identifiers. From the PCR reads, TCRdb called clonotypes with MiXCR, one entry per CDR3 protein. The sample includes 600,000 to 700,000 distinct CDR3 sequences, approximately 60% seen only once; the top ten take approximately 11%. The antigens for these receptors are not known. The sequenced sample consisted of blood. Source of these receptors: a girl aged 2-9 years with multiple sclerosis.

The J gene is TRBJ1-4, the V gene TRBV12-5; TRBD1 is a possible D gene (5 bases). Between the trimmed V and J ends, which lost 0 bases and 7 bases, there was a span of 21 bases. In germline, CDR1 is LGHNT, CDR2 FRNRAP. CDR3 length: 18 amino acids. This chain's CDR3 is CASGLVPPQGDGIEKLFF. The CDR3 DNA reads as TGTGCTAGTGGTTTGGTACCCCCTCAGGGTGACGGTATTGAAAAACTGTTTTTT.

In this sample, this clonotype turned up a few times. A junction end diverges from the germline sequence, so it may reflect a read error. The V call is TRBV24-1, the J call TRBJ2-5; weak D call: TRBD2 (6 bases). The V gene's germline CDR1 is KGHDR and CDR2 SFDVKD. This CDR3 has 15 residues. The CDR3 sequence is CATSAEGRFGETQYF. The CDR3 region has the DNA TGTGCTACCAGTGCGGAGGGGCGCTTCGGGGAGACCCAGTACTTC.

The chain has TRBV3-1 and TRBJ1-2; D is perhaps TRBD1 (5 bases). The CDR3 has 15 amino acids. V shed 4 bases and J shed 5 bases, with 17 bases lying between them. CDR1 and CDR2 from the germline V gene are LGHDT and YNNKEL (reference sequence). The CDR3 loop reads CASSLSSGMPYGYTF. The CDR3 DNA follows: TGTGCCAGCAGCCTATCCTCAGGGATGCCATATGGCTACACCTTC.

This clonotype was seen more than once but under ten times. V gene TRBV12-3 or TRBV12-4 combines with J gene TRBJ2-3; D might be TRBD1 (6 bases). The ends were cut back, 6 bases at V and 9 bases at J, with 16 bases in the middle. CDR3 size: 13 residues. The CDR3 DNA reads TGTGCCAGCAGGACTGACAACAGGGAAACGCAGTATTTT. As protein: CASRTDNRETQYF.

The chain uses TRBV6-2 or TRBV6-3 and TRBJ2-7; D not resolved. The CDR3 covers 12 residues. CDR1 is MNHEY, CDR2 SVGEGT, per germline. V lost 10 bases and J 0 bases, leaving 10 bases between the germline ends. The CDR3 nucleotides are TGTGCCACGAGAGCCGCCTCCTACGAGCAGTACTTC. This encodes CATRAASYEQYF.

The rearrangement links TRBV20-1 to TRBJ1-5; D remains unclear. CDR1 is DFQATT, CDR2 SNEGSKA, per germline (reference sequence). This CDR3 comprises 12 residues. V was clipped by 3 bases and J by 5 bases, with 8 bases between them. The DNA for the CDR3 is TGCAGTGCTAGCCCAGCGGATCAGCCCCAGCATTTT. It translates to CSASPADQPQHF.

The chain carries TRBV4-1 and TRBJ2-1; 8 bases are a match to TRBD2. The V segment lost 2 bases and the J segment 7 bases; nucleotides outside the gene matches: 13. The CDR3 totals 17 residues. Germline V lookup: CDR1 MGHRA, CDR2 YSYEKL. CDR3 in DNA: TGCGCCAGCAGCCAAACCCTGGGTAGCGGGATTGGAAATGAGCAGTTCTTC. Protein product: CASSQTLGSGIGNEQFF.

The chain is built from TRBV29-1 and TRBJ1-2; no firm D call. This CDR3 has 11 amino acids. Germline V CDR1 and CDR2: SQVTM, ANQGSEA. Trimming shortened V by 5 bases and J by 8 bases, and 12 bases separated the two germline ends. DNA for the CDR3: TGCAGCGTTCACATTTCAGGAGGCTACACCTTC. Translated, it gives CSVHISGGYTF.

As DNA, the CDR3 is TGTGCCAGCAGCCCAGAGGGACGCTCCTACGAGCAGTACTTC. This gives the protein CASSPEGRSYEQYF. The V and J genes are TRBV7-8 and TRBJ2-7, with D perhaps assigned TRBD1 or TRBD2 (5 bases each). The CDR3 sequence is 14 residues long. CDR1 SGHVS and CDR2 FQNEAQ come from the germline V gene. The ends were cut back, 5 bases at V and 0 bases at J, with 11 bases in the middle.

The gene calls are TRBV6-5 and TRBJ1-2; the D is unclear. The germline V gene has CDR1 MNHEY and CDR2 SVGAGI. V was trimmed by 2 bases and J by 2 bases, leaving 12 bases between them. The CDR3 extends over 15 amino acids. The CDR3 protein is CASSYSGSPNYGYTF. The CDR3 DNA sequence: TGTGCCAGCAGTTACAGCGGTAGCCCCAACTATGGCTACACCTTC.

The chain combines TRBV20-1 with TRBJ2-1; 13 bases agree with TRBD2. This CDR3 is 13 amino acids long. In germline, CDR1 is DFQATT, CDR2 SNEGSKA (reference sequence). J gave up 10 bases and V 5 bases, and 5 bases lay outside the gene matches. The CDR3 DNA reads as TGCAGTGCTTGGACTAGCGGGAGCCCCGAGCAGTTCTTC. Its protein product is CSAWTSGSPEQFF.